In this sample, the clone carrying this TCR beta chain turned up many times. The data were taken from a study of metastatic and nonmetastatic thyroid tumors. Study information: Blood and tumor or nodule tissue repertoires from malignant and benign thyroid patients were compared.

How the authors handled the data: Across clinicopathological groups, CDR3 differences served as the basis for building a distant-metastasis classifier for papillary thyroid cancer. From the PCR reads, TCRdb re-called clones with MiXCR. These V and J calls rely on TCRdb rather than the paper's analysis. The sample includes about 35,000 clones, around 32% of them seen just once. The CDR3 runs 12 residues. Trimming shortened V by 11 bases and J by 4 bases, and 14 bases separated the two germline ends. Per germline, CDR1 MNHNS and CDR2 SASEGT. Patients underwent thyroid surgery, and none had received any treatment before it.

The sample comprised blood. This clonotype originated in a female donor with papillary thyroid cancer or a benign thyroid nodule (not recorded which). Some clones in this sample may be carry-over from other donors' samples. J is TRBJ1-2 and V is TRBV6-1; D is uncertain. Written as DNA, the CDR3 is TGTGCCGGTGGACCGGACGTCTATGGCTACACCTTC. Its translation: CAGGPDVYGYTF.